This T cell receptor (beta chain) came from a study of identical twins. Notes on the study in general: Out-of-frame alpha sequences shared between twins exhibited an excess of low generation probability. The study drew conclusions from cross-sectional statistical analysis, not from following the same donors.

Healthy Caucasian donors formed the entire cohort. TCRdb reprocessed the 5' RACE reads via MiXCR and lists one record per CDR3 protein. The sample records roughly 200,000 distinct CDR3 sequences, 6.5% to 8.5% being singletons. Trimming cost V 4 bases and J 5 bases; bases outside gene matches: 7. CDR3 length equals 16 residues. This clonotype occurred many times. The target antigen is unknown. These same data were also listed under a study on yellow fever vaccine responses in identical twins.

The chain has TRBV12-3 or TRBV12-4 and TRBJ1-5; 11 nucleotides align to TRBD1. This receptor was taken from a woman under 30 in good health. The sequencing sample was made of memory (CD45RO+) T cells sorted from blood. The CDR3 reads CASSSKDRGRYQPQHF. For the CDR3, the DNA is TGTGCCAGCAGTTCAAAGGACAGGGGGCGATATCAGCCCCAGCATTTT.